The next 14 T cell receptor beta chains were all read from a single sample in a study of shared T cell receptors in the human thymus. Clones were read by immunoSEQ multiplex PCR, and TCRdb kept only the in-frame ones, dropping some. The sample lists some 660,000 clones, around 87% occurring once. These same data were also listed under a study on human thymus T cells.

Material: thymocytes. The origin of the receptors is a boy under three years old with a congenital heart defect.

The rearrangement joins TRBV28 to TRBJ1-4; 12 bases match TRBD1. The germline V gene encodes CDR1 MDHEN and CDR2 SYDVKM. V shed 1 base, J shed 1 base, and the junction held 13 bases outside the gene matches. The CDR3 extends over 21 amino acids. CDR3 DNA sequence: TGTGCCAGCAGTTTATATGAAAGGGACAGGGGGCAGTGGTTAACTAATGAAAAACTGTTTTTT. Translation gives CASSLYERDRGQWLTNEKLFF. The whole variable domain, filled in from reference TRBV28 and TRBJ1-4, reads DVKVTQSSRYLVKRTGEKVFLECVQDMDHENMFWYRQDPGLGLRLIYFSYDVKMKEKGDIPEGYSVSREKKERFSLILESASTNQTSMYLCASSLYERDRGQWLTNEKLFFGSGTQLSVL.

The chain combines TRBV10-3 with TRBJ2-3, with 7 positions matching TRBD2. This CDR3 contains 12 residues. The junction had 15 bases not matched to a gene; V was cut back by 10 bases and J by 14 bases. The V gene's germline CDR1 is ENHRY and CDR2 SYGVKD. For the CDR3, the DNA is TGTGCCACCACGGGGAGGGGCCAAAAAAGGTATTTT. It codes for CATTGRGQKRYF.

The rearrangement joins TRBV9 to TRBJ1-1; the match to TRBD1 covers 9 bases. V was pared by 3 bases and J by 0 bases, with 15 bases of the junction left unmatched. The CDR3 covers 19 residues. Germline V gene lookup returns CDR1 SGDLS and CDR2 YYNGEE. Here the CDR3 DNA reads TGTGCCAGCAGCGCAGACAACCGAGGACAGGGGACGATGAACACTGAAGCTTTCTTT. Protein product: CASSADNRGQGTMNTEAFF.

The rearrangement joins TRBV30 to TRBJ2-7; 8 positions agree with TRBD1. The CDR3 has 13 residues. CDR1 GTSNPN and CDR2 SVGIG come from the germline V gene (reference sequence). V lost 8 bases, J lost 3 bases, and 9 bases stayed unmatched. CDR3 in DNA: TGTGCCCTCAGTACGGACAGGGACTACGAGCAGTACTTC. Translating it yields CALSTDRDYEQYF.

This clone was detected once. The junction differs from germline at one of its ends, possibly a read error. The chain couples TRBV23-1 to TRBJ2-7; TRBD1 might be the D (5 bases). TRBV23-1 is recorded as an ORF, its role being uncertain. The CDR3 spans 10 residues. CDR3 in DNA: TGCGCCAGCTTACAGGATCAGGGTGTCTTC. Amino acid sequence: CASLQDQGVF.

The gene calls are TRBV4-3 and TRBJ1-4; D is uncertain. Germline assignment: CDR1 LGHNA and CDR2 YSLEER. Trimming took 7 bases from V and 8 from J, leaving 20 bases between them. The CDR3 spans 15 residues. CDR3 sequence (DNA): TGCGCCAGCAAAGGGCCCGGCGGAGCGGGCGAAAAACTGTTTTTT. Amino acids: CASKGPGGAGEKLFF.

Concerning this clone itself: This sample includes further DNA sequences coding for the same CDR3. The genes are TRBV7-8 and TRBJ1-1, with TRBD1 as a possible D gene (6 bases). Per germline, CDR1 SGHVS and CDR2 FQNEAQ. The CDR3 runs to 12 residues. The V end lost 3 bases, the J end lost 11 bases, and 13 bases lay between the germline ends. In nucleotides, the CDR3 is TGTGCCAGCAGCTTGGGGGCAGGGGCCGCTTTCTTT. Amino acid sequence: CASSLGAGAAFF. Full variable domain (remainder filled in from reference TRBV7-8 and TRBJ1-1): GAGVSQSPRYKVAKRGQDVALRCDPISGHVSLFWYQQALGQGPEFLTYFQNEAQLDKSGLPSDRFFAERPEGSVSTLKIQRTQQEDSAVYLCASSLGAGAAFFGQGTRLTVV.

CDR3 DNA sequence: TGTGCCAGCTCACCGACCCCATTGACAGGGGCGGTCGGCAATCAGCCCCAGCATTTT. It translates to CASSPTPLTGAVGNQPQHF. The chain recombines TRBV18 with TRBJ1-5; TRBD1 matches at 8 bases. CDR3 length: 19 residues. Germline V lookup: CDR1 KGHSH, CDR2 LQKENI. J lost 2 bases, V lost 3 bases, and 15 bases had no gene match.

The chain employs TRBV28 and TRBJ1-1; 7 bases map to TRBD1. CDR3 length: 13 residues. Germline V gene sequence: CDR1 MDHEN, CDR2 SYDVKM. The V and J ends lost 6 bases and 11 bases, in that order; junction bases with no gene match: 12. CDR3 bases: TGTGCCAGCAGACTAAACAGGGGAGGAAGGGCTTTCTTT. Translating gives CASRLNRGGRAFF.

This clone was detected only a few times. This chain connects TRBV7-2 to TRBJ2-7; possibly TRBD2 for D (5 bases). Germline CDR1 is SGHTA and CDR2 is FQGNSA. The CDR3 extends over 15 amino acids. V was trimmed by 6 bases and J by 0 bases, leaving 15 bases between them. CDR3 protein: CASSLNLGSSYEQYF. CDR3 nucleotides: TGTGCCAGCAGTCTAAATCTGGGGAGCTCCTACGAGCAGTACTTC.

The chain uses TRBV7-6 and TRBJ1-1; a weak D match, TRBD1 (6 bases). From germline, CDR1 is SGHVS and CDR2 FNYEAQ. This CDR3 region has 14 residues. V was clipped by 3 bases and J by 3 bases, with 11 bases between them. CDR3 DNA: TGTGCCAGCAGCTTGGGACAAGAGGACACTGAAGCTTTCTTT. This gives the protein CASSLGQEDTEAFF.

This chain links TRBV4-2 with TRBJ2-1, with D perhaps TRBD2 (6 bases). Germline V CDR1 and CDR2: LGHNA, YNFKEQ. V dropped 3 bases and J dropped 0 bases, with 12 bases sitting between them. This CDR3 has 16 amino acids. The CDR3 sequence is CASSQGIGSSYNEQFF. CDR3 nucleotide sequence: TGTGCCAGCAGCCAGGGTATCGGGAGCTCCTACAATGAGCAGTTCTTC.

The chain combines TRBV7-7 with TRBJ1-5, with TRBD1 identical over 8 bases. J was trimmed by 2 bases and V by 4 bases; bases with no gene match: 1. Germline lookup yields CDR1 SSHAT and CDR2 FNYEAQ (reference sequence). The CDR3 is 14 residues long. CDR3 residues: CASSSDRGNQPQHF. The CDR3 DNA follows: TGTGCCAGCAGCTCGGACAGGGGCAATCAGCCCCAGCATTTT. Variable domain in full (rest from reference TRBV7-7 and TRBJ1-5): GAGVSQSPRYKVTKRGQDVTLRCDPISSHATLYWYQQALGQGPEFLTYFNYEAQPDKSGLPSDRFSAERPEGSISTLTIQRTEQRDSAMYRCASSSDRGNQPQHFGDGTRLSIL.

The V call is TRBV4-3, the J call TRBJ2-7; TRBD2 might be the D (6 bases). The V and J ends lost 0 bases and 7 bases respectively, with 13 bases between them. Germline V CDR1 and CDR2: LGHNA, YSLEER. The CDR3 is made up of 14 amino acids. Here the CDR3 DNA reads TGCGCCAGCAGCCAAGATCGGTTTCTAGCGGAGCAGTACTTC. Translation: CASSQDRFLAEQYF.